The 2 T cell receptor beta chains listed next were all sequenced from one sample in a study of blood T cell repertoires in COVID-19. Clones were read by immunoSEQ multiplex PCR, and TCRdb kept only the in-frame ones, dropping some. This table holds under 250,000 clones, around 83% found once. Sequencing input: peripheral blood. The receptors derive from a man in his forties or fifties with active or convalescent COVID-19.

The chain carries TRBV7-2 and TRBJ1-6; TRBD1 matches 7 bases. V was pared by 5 bases and J by 8 bases, with 6 bases of the junction left unmatched. Germline-derived CDR1 and CDR2 are SGHTA and FQGNSA. The CDR3 sequence is 14 residues long. Written as DNA, the CDR3 is TGTGCCAGCAGCCCCAGGACAGGTTATTCACCCCTCCACTTT. This gives the protein CASSPRTGYSPLHF.

This clone appeared a single time. This same CDR3 is encoded by further DNA sequences in the sample. This sequence joins TRBV5-1 and TRBJ2-2, with D possibly being TRBD1 (7 bases). The CDR3 has 15 amino acids. In germline, CDR1 is SGHRS, CDR2 YFSETQ. V gave up 0 bases and J gave up 4 bases, with 10 bases separating them. Here the CDR3 reads CASSLGQGGTGELFF. The CDR3 region has the DNA TGCGCCAGCAGCTTGGGCCAGGGGGGCACCGGGGAGCTGTTTTTT.